One sample yielded the 11 T cell receptor beta chains listed below, sequenced in a study of blood T cells in healthy people across ages. A sample-barcoded 5' primer and a J-beta primer mix were used in a second PCR of roughly 6 to 11 cycles. TCRdb passed the 5' RACE reads through MiXCR, listing each CDR3 protein once. The sample shows around 2 million distinct CDR3 sequences, 30% to 40% of them seen only once. The sequencing sample was made of blood. These receptors all stem from a human donor in good health.

CDR3 coding DNA: TGTGCCAGCAACTCGGTGGGACAGATGAACACTGAAGCTTTCTTT. It translates to CASNSVGQMNTEAFF. The chain employs TRBV9 and TRBJ1-1; 7 bases match TRBD1. Germline V gene data show CDR1 as SGDLS and CDR2 as YYNGEE. V trimming: 6 bases; J trimming: 0 bases; junction bases outside the gene matches: 8. CDR3 size: 15 residues.

V is TRBV20-1 and J is TRBJ2-1, with 7 bases fitting TRBD1. The CDR3 is made up of 12 amino acids. From germline, CDR1 is DFQATT and CDR2 SNEGSKA (reference sequence). V gave up 5 bases and J gave up 13 bases; unmatched junction bases: 11. CDR3 protein: CSADRQGKTQFF. The CDR3 DNA reads TGCAGTGCTGACAGACAGGGAAAGACCCAGTTCTTC.

The rearrangement joins TRBV20-1 to TRBJ1-6; TRBD1 is a possible D gene (5 bases). CDR1 is DFQATT, CDR2 SNEGSKA, per germline (reference sequence). The CDR3 loop spans 16 amino acids. V lost 5 bases, J lost 0 bases, and 14 bases lay in between. The CDR3 loop reads CSAPGAIPSYNSPLHF. In nucleotides, the CDR3 is TGCAGTGCTCCCGGGGCGATACCCTCCTATAATTCACCCCTCCACTTT.

Worth noting for this clonotype: A read error may account for a junction end that differs from germline. This chain joins TRBV7-7 and TRBJ2-1, with 8 positions matching TRBD1. Germline-derived CDR1 and CDR2 are SSHAT and FNYEAQ (reference sequence). The CDR3 spans 14 residues. This CDR3 reads CASSPPDRVNEQCF. DNA for the CDR3: TGTGCCAGCAGCCCGCCGGACAGGGTAAATGAGCAGTGCTTC.

The chain employs TRBV6-2 or TRBV6-3 and TRBJ1-6; D uncertain. Looked up from germline, CDR1 is MNHEY and CDR2 is SVGEGT. This CDR3 comprises 13 residues. V was cut by 6 bases and J by 7 bases, with 10 bases left in between. The CDR3 protein is CASSRGYNSPLHF. The CDR3 bases are TGTGCCAGCAGCCGCGGTTACAATTCACCCCTCCACTTT.

This clonotype was counted a few times. The rearrangement joins TRBV4-2 to TRBJ2-7; a weak D match, TRBD1 (6 bases). The V and J ends lost 1 base and 7 bases respectively, with 14 bases between them. This CDR3 is 14 amino acids long. The germline gives CDR1 LGHNA, CDR2 YNFKEQ. CDR3 DNA sequence: TGTGCCAGCAGCCAAGTACCAGGGGTCTCGGAGCAGTACTTC. Protein: CASSQVPGVSEQYF.

In its sample, this clonotype was seen a few times. This chain connects TRBV12-3 or TRBV12-4 to TRBJ2-7, with TRBD1 matching 9 bases. The CDR3 is 13 amino acids. V gave up 6 bases and J gave up 6 bases; unmatched junction bases: 6. The CDR3 protein is CASRWDRVGEQYF. The CDR3 DNA sequence: TGTGCCAGCAGGTGGGACAGGGTGGGCGAGCAGTACTTC.

The rearrangement links TRBV6-6 to TRBJ1-2; D may be TRBD1 (6 bases). V lost 7 bases and J 6 bases, leaving 15 bases between the germline ends. Germline CDR1 is MNHNY and CDR2 is SVGAGI (reference sequence). This CDR3 is built from 13 residues. DNA of the CDR3: TGTGCCAGCATTCCTAGGGGGGGAGATGGCTACACCTTC. Translating it yields CASIPRGGDGYTF.

The chain joins TRBV7-6 to TRBJ2-4; tentatively, D is TRBD1 (6 bases). The end of the DNA aligns better with TRBJ2-7, so the J call may be wrong. The CDR3 runs to 15 residues. CDR1 is SGHVS, CDR2 FNYEAQ, per germline. The chain's CDR3 is CASSLGWTATYEQYF. In nucleotides, the CDR3 is TGTGCCAGCAGCTTAGGTTGGACAGCAACCTACGAGCAGTACTTC.

This clonotype was observed a few times. The V gene is TRBV9, the J gene TRBJ2-5; D could derive from TRBD1 or TRBD2 (6 bases each). Germline loops: CDR1 SGDLS, CDR2 YYNGEE. The CDR3 runs to 17 residues. Trimming removed 0 bases at V and 2 bases at J, with 17 bases between. The DNA for the CDR3 is TGTGCCAGCAGCGTAGATCATGAGGGGGGCCCTCAAGAGACCCAGTACTTC. This sequence encodes CASSVDHEGGPQETQYF.

The chain is built from TRBV6-2 or TRBV6-3 and TRBJ1-5; perhaps TRBD1 as D (5 bases). The germline V gene encodes CDR1 MNHEY and CDR2 SVGEGT. This CDR3 is built from 15 residues. The V end was cut by 4 bases, the J end by 0 bases, with 10 bases between. The CDR3 DNA reads as TGTGCCAGCAGTTGGGGCAGCGGTAGCAATCAGCCCCAGCATTTT. Translation: CASSWGSGSNQPQHF.